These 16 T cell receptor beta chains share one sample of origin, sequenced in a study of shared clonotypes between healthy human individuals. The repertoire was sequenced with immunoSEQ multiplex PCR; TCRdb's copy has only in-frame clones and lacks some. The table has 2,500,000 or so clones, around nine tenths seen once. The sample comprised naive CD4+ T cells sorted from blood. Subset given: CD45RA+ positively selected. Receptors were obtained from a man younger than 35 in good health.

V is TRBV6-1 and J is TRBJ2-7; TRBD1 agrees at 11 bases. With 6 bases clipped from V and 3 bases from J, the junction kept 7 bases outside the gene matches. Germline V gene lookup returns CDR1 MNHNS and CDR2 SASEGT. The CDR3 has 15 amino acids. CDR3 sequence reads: CASSTGTGGDYEQYF. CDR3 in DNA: TGTGCCAGCAGCACCGGGACAGGGGGGGACTACGAGCAGTACTTC.

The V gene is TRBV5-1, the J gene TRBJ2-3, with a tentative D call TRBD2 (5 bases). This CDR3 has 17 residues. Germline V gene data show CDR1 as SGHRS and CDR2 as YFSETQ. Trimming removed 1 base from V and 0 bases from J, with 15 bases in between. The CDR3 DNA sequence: TGCGCCAGCAGCTTGTACCTAGCAGGCTCTAGCACAGATACGCAGTATTTT. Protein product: CASSLYLAGSSTDTQYF.

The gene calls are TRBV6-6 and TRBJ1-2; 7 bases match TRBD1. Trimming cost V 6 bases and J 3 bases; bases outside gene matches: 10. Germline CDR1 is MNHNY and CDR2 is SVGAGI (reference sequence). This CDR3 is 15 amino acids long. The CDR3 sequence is CASRPPLDRDYGYTF. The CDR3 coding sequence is TGTGCCAGCAGACCACCTCTCGACAGGGACTATGGCTACACCTTC.

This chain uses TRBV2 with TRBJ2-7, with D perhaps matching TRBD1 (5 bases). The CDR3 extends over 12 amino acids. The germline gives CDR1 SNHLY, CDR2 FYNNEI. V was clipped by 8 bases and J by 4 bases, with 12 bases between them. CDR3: CASQTDGYEQYF. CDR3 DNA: TGTGCCAGCCAGACAGACGGTTACGAGCAGTACTTC.

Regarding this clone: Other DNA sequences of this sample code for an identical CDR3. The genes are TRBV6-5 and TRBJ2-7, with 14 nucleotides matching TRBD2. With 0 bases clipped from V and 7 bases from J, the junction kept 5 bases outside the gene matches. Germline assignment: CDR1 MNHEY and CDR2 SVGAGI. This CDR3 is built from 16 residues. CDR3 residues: CASSYSGLAGVREQYF. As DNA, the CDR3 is TGTGCCAGCAGTTACTCGGGACTAGCGGGAGTGAGAGAGCAGTACTTC.

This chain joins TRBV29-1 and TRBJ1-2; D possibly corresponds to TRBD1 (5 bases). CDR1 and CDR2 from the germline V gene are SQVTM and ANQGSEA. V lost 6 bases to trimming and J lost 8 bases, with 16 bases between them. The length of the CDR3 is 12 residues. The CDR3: CSVDSIYEGYTF. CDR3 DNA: TGCAGCGTCGACAGTATCTATGAAGGCTACACCTTC.

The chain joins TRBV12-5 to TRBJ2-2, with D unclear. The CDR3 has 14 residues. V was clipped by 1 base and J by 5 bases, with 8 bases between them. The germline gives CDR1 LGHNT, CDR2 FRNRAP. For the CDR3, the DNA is TGTGCTAGTGGTTTGGACCGTTCAACCGGGGAGCTGTTTTTT. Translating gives CASGLDRSTGELFF.

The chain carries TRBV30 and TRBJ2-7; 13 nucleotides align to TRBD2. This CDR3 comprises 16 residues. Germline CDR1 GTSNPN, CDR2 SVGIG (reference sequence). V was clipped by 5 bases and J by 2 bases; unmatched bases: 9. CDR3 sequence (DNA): TGTGCCTGGCTTCCCGGACTAGCGGGGGTTACCTACGAGCAGTACTTC. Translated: CAWLPGLAGVTYEQYF.

This CDR3 reads CASSWVDTQYF. CDR3 in DNA: TGTGCCAGCAGTTGGGTAGATACGCAGTATTTT. The chain carries TRBV6-6 and TRBJ2-3; D is ambiguous. This CDR3 is built from 11 residues. Trimming removed 4 bases at V and 5 bases at J, with 4 bases between. The germline gives CDR1 MNHNY, CDR2 SVGAGI (reference sequence).

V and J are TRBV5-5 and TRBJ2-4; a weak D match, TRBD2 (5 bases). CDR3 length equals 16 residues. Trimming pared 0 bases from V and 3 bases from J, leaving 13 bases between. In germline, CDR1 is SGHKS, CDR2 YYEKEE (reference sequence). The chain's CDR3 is CASSLAPSEGKNIQYF. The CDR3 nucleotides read TGTGCCAGCAGCTTGGCCCCTTCCGAGGGCAAAAACATTCAGTACTTC.

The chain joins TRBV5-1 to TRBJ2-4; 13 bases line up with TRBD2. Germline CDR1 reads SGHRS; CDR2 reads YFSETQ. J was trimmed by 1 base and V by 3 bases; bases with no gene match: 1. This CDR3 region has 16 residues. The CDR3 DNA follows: TGCGCCAGCAGCTCGGGACTAGCGGGGGCCAAAAACATTCAGTACTTC. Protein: CASSSGLAGAKNIQYF.

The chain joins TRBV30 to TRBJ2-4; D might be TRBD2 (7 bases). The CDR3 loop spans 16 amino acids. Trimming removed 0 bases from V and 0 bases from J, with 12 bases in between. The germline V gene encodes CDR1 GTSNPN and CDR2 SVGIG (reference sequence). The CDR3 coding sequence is TGTGCCTGGAGTGTACTGGGGGGGCTAGCCAAAAACATTCAGTACTTC. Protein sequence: CAWSVLGGLAKNIQYF. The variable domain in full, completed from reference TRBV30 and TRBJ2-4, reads SQTIHQWPATLVQPVGSPLSLECTVEGTSNPNLYWYRQAAGRGLQLLFYSVGIGQISSEVPQNLSASRPQDRQFILSSKKLLLSDSGFYLCAWSVLGGLAKNIQYFGAGTRLSVL.

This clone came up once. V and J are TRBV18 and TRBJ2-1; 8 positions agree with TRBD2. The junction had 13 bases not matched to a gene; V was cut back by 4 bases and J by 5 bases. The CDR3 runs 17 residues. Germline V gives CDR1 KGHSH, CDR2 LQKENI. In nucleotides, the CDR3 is TGTGCCAGCTCACGTCGCCTCCAGCGGGGGCTCAACAATGAGCAGTTCTTC. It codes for CASSRRLQRGLNNEQFF.

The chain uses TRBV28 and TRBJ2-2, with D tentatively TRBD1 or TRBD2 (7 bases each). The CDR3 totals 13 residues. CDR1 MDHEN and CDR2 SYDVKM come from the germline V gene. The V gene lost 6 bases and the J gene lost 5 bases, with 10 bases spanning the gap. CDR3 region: CASSQGGTGELFF. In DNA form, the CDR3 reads TGTGCCAGCAGCCAGGGGGGGACCGGGGAGCTGTTTTTT.

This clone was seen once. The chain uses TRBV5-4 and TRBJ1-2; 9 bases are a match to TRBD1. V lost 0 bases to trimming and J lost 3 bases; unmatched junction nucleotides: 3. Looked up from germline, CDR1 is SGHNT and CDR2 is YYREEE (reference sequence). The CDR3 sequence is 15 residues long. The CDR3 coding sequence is TGTGCCAGCAGCTTGGGGACAGGGGCCGACTATGGCTACACCTTC. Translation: CASSLGTGADYGYTF.

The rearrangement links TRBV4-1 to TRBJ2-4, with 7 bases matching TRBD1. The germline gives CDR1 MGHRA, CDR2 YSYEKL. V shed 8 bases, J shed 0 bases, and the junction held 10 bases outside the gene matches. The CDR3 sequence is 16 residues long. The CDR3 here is CASARDSALAKNIQYF. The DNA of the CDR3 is TGCGCCAGCGCCAGGGACAGCGCCCTAGCCAAAAACATTCAGTACTTC.